This TCR beta chain was retrieved from a study of T cell repertoires in cytomegalovirus infection. Across the study: Shared public TCR beta signatures pointed to both CMV infection and a matching HLA type. Study findings and constraints: CMV-specific TCR beta clonotypes restricted by HLA-C dominated the ex vivo response.

MiXCR, run by TCRdb on the reads, gives a single entry per CDR3 protein. Among about 310,000 distinct CDR3 sequences listed, around a sixth were seen once. This clonotype was recorded at least ten times. What it binds is not known. The germline V gene encodes CDR1 SGHTA and CDR2 FQGNSA. The ends lost 1 base at V and 8 bases at J; junction bases unmatched: 2. The CDR3 loop spans 13 amino acids. Source material: PBMCs. The receptor's source is a human donor in good health (CMV status not recorded). Some clones in this sample may be carry-over from other donors' samples. The chain employs TRBV7-2 and TRBJ1-3; TRBD1 matches 7 bases. The CDR3 loop is CASSLGTGDTIYF. CDR3 DNA: TGTGCCAGCAGCTTAGGTACAGGGGACACCATATATTTT.